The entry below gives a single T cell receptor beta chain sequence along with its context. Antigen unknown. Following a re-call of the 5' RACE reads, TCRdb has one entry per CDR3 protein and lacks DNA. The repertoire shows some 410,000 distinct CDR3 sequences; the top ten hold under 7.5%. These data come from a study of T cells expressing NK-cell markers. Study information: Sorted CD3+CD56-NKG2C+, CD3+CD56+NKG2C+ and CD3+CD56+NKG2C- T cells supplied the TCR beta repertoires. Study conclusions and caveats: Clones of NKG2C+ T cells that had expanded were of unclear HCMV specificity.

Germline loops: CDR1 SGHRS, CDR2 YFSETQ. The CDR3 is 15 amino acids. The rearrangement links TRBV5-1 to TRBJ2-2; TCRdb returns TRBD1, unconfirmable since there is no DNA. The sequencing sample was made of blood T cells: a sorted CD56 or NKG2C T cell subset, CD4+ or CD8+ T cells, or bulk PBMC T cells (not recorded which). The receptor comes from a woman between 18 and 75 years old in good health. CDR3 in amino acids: CASSLIAKGGGELFF.